Sequencing of this T cell receptor (beta chain) was carried out in a study of cytomegalovirus exposure and HLA in healthy donors. Study-wide findings and caveats: The later analysis indicated that the majority of CMV-associated TCR beta chains appeared HLA-restricted.

Trimming removed 3 bases from V and 2 bases from J, with 13 bases in between. The CDR3 has 15 amino acids. CDR1 and CDR2 from the germline V gene are SGDLS and YYNGEE. A note on this clone: Its specificity is unknown.

Use of 60 Vbeta and 13 Jbeta primers characterized the PCR. Here immunoSEQ multiplex PCR was the method, and the copy in TCRdb shows in-frame clones only, minus some. The table lists approximately 100,000 clones, just under 75% of them singletons, with just over 2% in the top ten. Sequencing input: PBMCs. The V call is TRBV9, the J call TRBJ2-3; weak D call: TRBD2 (5 bases). This TCR derives from a human donor in good health. In DNA, the CDR3 is TGTGCCAGCAGCGGAGGGCCTCACCCCACAGATACGCAGTATTTT. Amino acid sequence: CASSGGPHPTDTQYF.